This T cell receptor beta chain was sequenced during a study of beta chain features in type 1 diabetes. General study points: There was a moderate but significant shortening of TCRB CDR3s in all four CD4+ subsets of Type 1 diabetes patients.

This clone was counted a few times. No antigen is known for it. Every bit of the isolated RNA underwent reverse transcription, so sequencing read expressed TCRB transcripts. Assay: immunoSEQ multiplex PCR; the TCRdb copy retains only in-frame clones and omits some. The table includes hundreds of thousands of clones, over 10% detected once. This clonotype originated in a man aged 18 to 29 with type 1 diabetes. Material for sequencing was naive CD4+ T cells from blood.

CDR3 nucleotide sequence: TGTGCCAGCAGCCCACAAGGAGGATATCAGCCCCAGCATTTT. It codes for CASSPQGGYQPQHF. The chain is built from TRBV7-9 and TRBJ1-5; D is unclear. The CDR3 spans 14 residues. Trimming pared 5 bases from V and 5 bases from J, leaving 13 bases between. CDR1 and CDR2 from the germline V gene are SEHNR and FQNEAQ (reference sequence). The full variable domain, its missing parts supplied by reference TRBV7-9 and TRBJ1-5, is DTGVSQNPRHKITKRGQNVTFRCDPISEHNRLYWYRQTLGQGPEFLTYFQNEAQLEKSRLLSDRFSAERPKGSFSTLEIQRTEQGDSAMYLCASSPQGGYQPQHFGDGTRLSIL.